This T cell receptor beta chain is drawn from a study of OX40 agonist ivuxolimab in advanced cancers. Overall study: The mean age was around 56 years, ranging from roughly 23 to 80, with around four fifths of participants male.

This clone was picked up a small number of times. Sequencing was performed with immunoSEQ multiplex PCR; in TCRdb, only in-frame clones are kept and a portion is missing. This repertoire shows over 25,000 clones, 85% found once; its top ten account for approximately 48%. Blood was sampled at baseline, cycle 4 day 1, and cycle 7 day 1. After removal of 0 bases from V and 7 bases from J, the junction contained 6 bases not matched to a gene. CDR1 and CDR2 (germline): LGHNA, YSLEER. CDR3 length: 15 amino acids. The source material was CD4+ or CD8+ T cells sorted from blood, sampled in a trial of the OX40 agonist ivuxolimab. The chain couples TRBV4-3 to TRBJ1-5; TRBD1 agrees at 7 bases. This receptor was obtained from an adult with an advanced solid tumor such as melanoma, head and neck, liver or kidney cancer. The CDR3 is CASSQDRGLGQPQHF. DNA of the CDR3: TGCGCCAGCAGCCAAGATAGGGGGCTGGGACAGCCCCAGCATTTT.